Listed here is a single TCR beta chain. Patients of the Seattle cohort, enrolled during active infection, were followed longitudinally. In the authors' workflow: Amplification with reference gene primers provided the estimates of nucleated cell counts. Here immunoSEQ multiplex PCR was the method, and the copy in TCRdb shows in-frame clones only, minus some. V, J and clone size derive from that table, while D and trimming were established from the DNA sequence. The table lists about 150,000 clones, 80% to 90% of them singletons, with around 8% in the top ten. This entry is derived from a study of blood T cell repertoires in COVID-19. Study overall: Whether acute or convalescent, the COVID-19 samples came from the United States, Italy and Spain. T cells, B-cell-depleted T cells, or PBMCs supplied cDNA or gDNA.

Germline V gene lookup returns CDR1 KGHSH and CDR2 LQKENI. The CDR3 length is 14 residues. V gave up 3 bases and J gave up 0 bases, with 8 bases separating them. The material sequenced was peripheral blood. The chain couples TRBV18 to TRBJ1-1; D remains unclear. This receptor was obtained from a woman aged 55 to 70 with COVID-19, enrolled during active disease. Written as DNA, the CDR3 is TGTGCCAGCTCACCTCTGGCCTTGAACACTGAAGCTTTCTTT. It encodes CASSPLALNTEAFF.